The T cell receptor (beta chain) described here comes from a study of T cells in women clearing cervical HPV infection. Details on this clone: The sequence runs out 3 residues before the end of the CDR3; the remainder is reconstructed from the germline J gene.

Germline V gives CDR1 SEHNR, CDR2 FQNEAQ (reference sequence). The CDR3 contains 13 residues. The V and J ends lost 1 base and 4 bases respectively, with 7 bases between them. TCRdb's table, derived via immunoSEQ multiplex PCR, lists solely in-frame clones and lacks some. The table for this sample gives 20,000 to 25,000 clones. The sequenced sample consisted of blood buffy coat. The chain carries TRBV7-9 and TRBJ1-1; D unresolved. This TCR derives from a woman aged 18 to 75 with a cervical HPV16 infection that either progressed to CIN3+ or cleared (not recorded which). The part of the CDR3 DNA that was read is TGTGCCAGCAGCTTAGAGGGTCCCACTGAA. It specifies CASSLEGPTE. The entire CDR3 reads CASSLEGPTEAFF.